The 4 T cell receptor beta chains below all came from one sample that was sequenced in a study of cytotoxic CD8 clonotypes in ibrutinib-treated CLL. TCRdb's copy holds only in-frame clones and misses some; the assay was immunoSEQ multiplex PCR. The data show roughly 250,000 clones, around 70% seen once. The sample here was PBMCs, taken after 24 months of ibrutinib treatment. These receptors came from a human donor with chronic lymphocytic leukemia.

Here the CDR3 DNA reads TGTGCCATCAGTGAGGGAACAGGTAGCGGCTATGGCTACACCTTC. It yields the protein CAISEGTGSGYGYTF. The V and J genes are TRBV10-3 and TRBJ1-2; D may be TRBD1 (5 bases). Germline loops: CDR1 ENHRY, CDR2 SYGVKD. The V end lost 2 bases, the J end lost 4 bases, and 14 bases lay between the germline ends. The CDR3 runs to 15 residues.

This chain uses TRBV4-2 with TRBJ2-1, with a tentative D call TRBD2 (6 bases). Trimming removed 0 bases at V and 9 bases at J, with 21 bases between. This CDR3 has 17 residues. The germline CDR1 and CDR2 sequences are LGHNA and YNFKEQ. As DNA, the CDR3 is TGTGCCAGCAGCCAAGACCGGGACTCCAGAGGGCGTGGTGAGCAGTTCTTC. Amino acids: CASSQDRDSRGRGEQFF.

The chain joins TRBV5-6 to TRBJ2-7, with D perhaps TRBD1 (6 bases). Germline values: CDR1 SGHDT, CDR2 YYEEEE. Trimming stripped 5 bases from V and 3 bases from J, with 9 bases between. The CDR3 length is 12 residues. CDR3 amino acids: CASRKQGYEQYF. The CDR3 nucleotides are TGTGCCAGCAGGAAACAGGGCTACGAGCAGTACTTC.

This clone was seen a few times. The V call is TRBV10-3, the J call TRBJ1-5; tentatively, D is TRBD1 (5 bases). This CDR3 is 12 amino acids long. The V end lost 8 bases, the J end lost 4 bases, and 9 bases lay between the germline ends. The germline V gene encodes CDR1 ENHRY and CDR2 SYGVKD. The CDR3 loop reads CAIRDANQPQHF. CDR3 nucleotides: TGTGCCATCCGGGACGCAAATCAGCCCCAGCATTTT.